These 16 T cell receptor beta chains came from one sample sequenced in a study of PD-1 blockade in classical Hodgkin lymphoma. The data were produced by immunoSEQ multiplex PCR, yet TCRdb's version contains in-frame clones alone and is incomplete. This table holds some 100,000 clones, roughly 92% found once. In every patient, relapse followed autologous stem cell transplantation, while exposure to brentuximab vedotin differed. The source material was peripheral blood mononuclear cells (PBMCs), sampled at baseline. These TCRs come from a human donor with classical Hodgkin lymphoma.

The chain couples TRBV5-4 to TRBJ1-2; no definite D call. This CDR3 comprises 14 residues. The V end was cut by 2 bases, the J end by 4 bases, with 12 bases between. Germline lookup yields CDR1 SGHNT and CDR2 YYREEE (reference sequence). DNA of the CDR3: TGTGCCAGCAGCTTCGACAAGTCTTCCTATGGCTACACCTTC. Its protein is CASSFDKSSYGYTF.

The chain recombines TRBV9 with TRBJ2-3, with D unresolved. CDR3 length: 14 amino acids. Germline-derived CDR1 and CDR2 are SGDLS and YYNGEE. V lost 0 bases and J 7 bases, leaving 12 bases between the germline ends. CDR3 protein: CASSVGDSEYTQYF. CDR3 nucleotides: TGTGCCAGCAGCGTAGGAGATAGTGAATATACGCAGTATTTT.

This rearrangement joins TRBV7-6 to TRBJ1-4; 11 bases agree with TRBD1. V lost 5 bases and J lost 5; bases outside the gene matches: 4. CDR1 and CDR2 from the germline V gene are SGHVS and FNYEAQ. This CDR3 spans 15 amino acids. Written as DNA, the CDR3 is TGTGCCAGCAGCGCCAGGACAGGGGGCAATGAAAAACTGTTTTTT. Encoded protein: CASSARTGGNEKLFF.

The J gene is TRBJ2-1, the V gene TRBV9; 8 bases fit TRBD1. The CDR3 length is 15 residues. CDR1 is SGDLS and CDR2 is YYNGEE in the germline V gene. V shed 3 bases and J 8 bases; nucleotides not matched to a gene: 10. CDR3 loop: CASSGSGTGLDEQFF. The CDR3 coding sequence is TGTGCCAGCAGCGGCTCCGGGACAGGTCTCGATGAGCAGTTCTTC.

The chain joins TRBV28 to TRBJ2-7; 7 bases fit TRBD1. The CDR3 contains 14 residues. CDR1 MDHEN and CDR2 SYDVKM come from the germline V gene. V dropped 3 bases and J dropped 1; count of bases not matched to a gene: 3. The CDR3 nucleotides are TGTGCCAGCAGTTTGGGACAGCTTTCCTACGAGCAGTACTTC. This translates into CASSLGQLSYEQYF.

This clone was seen just once. CDR3 protein: CASSVDIAIPYNEQFF. The CDR3 region has the DNA TGTGCCAGCAGCGTCGATATAGCGATCCCCTACAATGAGCAGTTCTTC. J is TRBJ2-1 and V is TRBV7-2, with D perhaps matching TRBD2 (5 bases). The CDR3 contains 16 residues. Deletions cut 5 bases from V and 2 bases from J, with 16 bases between. The V gene's germline CDR1 is SGHTA and CDR2 FQGNSA.

The chain carries TRBV6-5 and TRBJ1-2, with D unresolved. CDR3 length: 11 amino acids. Germline V CDR1 and CDR2: MNHEY, SVGAGI. Trimming removed 2 bases at V and 11 bases at J, with 9 bases between. CDR3 protein: CASSYGREYTF. The CDR3 DNA reads TGTGCCAGCAGTTACGGACGGGAATACACCTTC.

The chain links TRBV4-1 to TRBJ2-1, with D hard to call. The V end was cut by 0 bases, the J end by 9 bases, with 12 bases between. Germline V CDR1 and CDR2: MGHRA, YSYEKL. The CDR3 totals 14 residues. CDR3 DNA sequence: TGCGCCAGCAGCCAAGAAGACTTTTCGGGTGAGCAGTTCTTC. Its protein product is CASSQEDFSGEQFF.

The chain carries TRBV11-2 and TRBJ1-1, with unresolved D. The ends were cut back, 5 bases at V and 7 bases at J, with 11 bases in the middle. The CDR3 is 12 residues long. Germline loops: CDR1 SGHAT, CDR2 FQNNGV. The CDR3 DNA follows: TGTGCCAGCAGCCAAATGGGATTTGAAGCTTTCTTT. The encoded protein is CASSQMGFEAFF.

This clone was counted a single time. The V gene is TRBV5-5, the J gene TRBJ1-4; perhaps TRBD1 as D (5 bases). The V and J ends lost 3 bases and 0 bases respectively, with 9 bases between them. CDR1 and CDR2 (germline): SGHKS, YYEKEE (reference sequence). This CDR3 comprises 15 residues. CDR3 amino acids: CASSSTVPTNEKLFF. In DNA form, the CDR3 reads TGTGCCAGCAGCTCGACAGTTCCAACTAATGAAAAACTGTTTTTT.

V usage is TRBV27 and J usage is TRBJ2-7, with 11 bases identical to TRBD1. Germline V CDR1 and CDR2: MNHEY, SMNVEV (reference sequence). The CDR3 consists of 15 residues. Trimming cost V 2 bases and J 7 bases; bases outside gene matches: 7. CDR3 in amino acids: CASSLPGQGAREQYF. In DNA, the CDR3 is TGTGCCAGCAGTTTACCCGGACAGGGGGCTCGGGAGCAGTACTTC.

The V call is TRBV5-4, the J call TRBJ2-7; 8 bases map to TRBD2. This CDR3 contains 16 residues. Germline values: CDR1 SGHNT, CDR2 YYREEE (reference sequence). With 3 bases clipped from V and 3 bases from J, the junction kept 11 bases outside the gene matches. The CDR3 DNA reads TGTGCCAGCAGCTCGTACCCCCTAGCGGGCGACTACGAGCAGTACTTC. It translates to CASSSYPLAGDYEQYF.

The chain employs TRBV7-6 and TRBJ2-7, with TRBD1 as a possible D gene (5 bases). Trimming removed 7 bases from V and 4 bases from J, with 14 bases in between. Germline V gene lookup returns CDR1 SGHVS and CDR2 FNYEAQ. The CDR3 runs to 13 residues. The CDR3 DNA follows: TGTGCCAGCACCCGTTCCCAGGGATACGAGCAGTACTTC. This translates into CASTRSQGYEQYF.

This chain connects TRBV2 to TRBJ1-5, with D maybe TRBD1 (6 bases). V shed 7 bases and J shed 4 bases, with 20 bases lying between them. This CDR3 region has 16 residues. Germline CDR1 is SNHLY and CDR2 is FYNNEI. CDR3 nucleotides: TGTGCCAGCACAGAGGGGGTAGGGGGGCGAAATCAGCCCCAGCATTTT. This gives the protein CASTEGVGGRNQPQHF. Combining the CDR3 with reference TRBV2 and TRBJ1-5 gives the whole variable domain EPEVTQTPSHQVTQMGQEVILRCVPISNHLYFYWYRQILGQKVEFLVSFYNNEISEKSEIFDDQFSVERPDGSNFTLKIRSTKLEDSAMYFCASTEGVGGRNQPQHFGDGTRLSIL.

CDR3 DNA: TGCAGCGTCCTCTGGAACAGTCGCATGAAGCAGTTCTTC. It encodes CSVLWNSRMKQFF. V gene TRBV29-1 combines with J gene TRBJ2-1, with D hard to call. The V and J ends lost 6 bases and 11 bases respectively, with 20 bases between them. Germline CDR1 and CDR2: SQVTM and ANQGSEA. The CDR3 has 13 amino acids.

The chain employs TRBV4-2 and TRBJ1-5; no firm D call. V was shortened by 0 bases and J by 4 bases, with 10 bases between the two germline ends. CDR1 is LGHNA and CDR2 is YNFKEQ in the germline V gene. The CDR3 extends over 15 amino acids. For the CDR3, the DNA is TGTGCCAGCAGCCAAGATCGGTTAGTTAATCAGCCCCAGCATTTT. Residues: CASSQDRLVNQPQHF.